This T cell receptor beta chain was identified during a study of OX40 agonist ivuxolimab in advanced cancers. TCRdb keeps only in-frame clones here, not all; method: immunoSEQ multiplex PCR. The sample contains approximately 160,000 clones, 90% to 95% of which appear only once. CDR3 length: 14 residues. CDR1 is SGHAT and CDR2 is FQNNGV in the germline V gene. Deletions cut 5 bases from V and 4 bases from J, with 14 bases between. This sequence joins TRBV11-2 and TRBJ1-1, with D unresolved. The origin of this receptor is an adult with an advanced solid tumor such as melanoma, head and neck, liver or kidney cancer. The material was CD4+ or CD8+ T cells sorted from blood, obtained in a trial of the OX40 agonist ivuxolimab. The CDR3 DNA follows: TGTGCCAGCAGCCCACCGACGGGGTCCACTGAAGCTTTCTTT. This encodes CASSPPTGSTEAFF. Together with reference TRBV11-2 and TRBJ1-1, the CDR3 gives the full variable domain: EAGVAQSPRYKIIEKRQSVAFWCNPISGHATLYWYQQILGQGPKLLIQFQNNGVVDDSQLPKDRFSAERLKGVDSTLKIQPAKLEDSAVYLCASSPPTGSTEAFFGQGTRLTVV.